Presented here are 23 T cell receptor beta chains from one specimen sequenced in a study of blood T cell repertoires in COVID-19 (dated by TCRdb to about 2020). Library method: the immunoSEQ multiplex PCR assay. TCRdb's version of the immuneACCESS table is confined to in-frame rearrangements and falls short of the full clone set. An unresolved V gene accounts for under half of the shortfall where checked; the remainder is of unknown origin. Recorded for this sample are more than 90,000 clones; over 75% of them occurred a single time. The top ten clonotypes cover about 2.5% of the sample. The sample comprised peripheral blood. The receptor set was obtained from a middle-aged man with acute or convalescent COVID-19.

The sample holds a few counts of this clone. This rearrangement joins TRBV14 to TRBJ2-1; D is ambiguous. The CDR3 covers 13 residues. Trimming took 0 bases from V and 9 from J, leaving 9 bases between them. The germline V gene has CDR1 SGHDN and CDR2 FVKESK. The CDR3 reads CASSQDLASEQFF. DNA for the CDR3: TGTGCCAGCAGCCAAGATTTAGCCTCTGAGCAGTTCTTC. The full variable domain, its missing parts supplied by reference TRBV14 and TRBJ2-1, is EAGVTQFPSHSVIEKGQTVTLRCDPISGHDNLYWYRRVMGKEIKFLLHFVKESKQDESGMPNNRFLAERTGGTYSTLKVQPAELEDSGVYFCASSQDLASEQFFGPGTRLTVL.

The chain employs TRBV3-1 (or the pseudogene TRBV3-2) and TRBJ2-7; D perhaps matches TRBD1 (5 bases). This CDR3 is 12 amino acids long. Germline assignment: CDR1 LGHDT and CDR2 YNNKEL (reference sequence). V lost 6 bases to trimming and J lost 4 bases, with 10 bases between them. The DNA for the CDR3 is TGTGCCAGCAGTCGGACAATTTACGAGCAGTACTTC. Amino acid sequence: CASSRTIYEQYF.

The chain is built from TRBV9 and TRBJ1-1, with D perhaps TRBD1 (6 bases). Per germline, CDR1 SGDLS and CDR2 YYNGEE. Trimming removed 0 bases from V and 3 bases from J, with 9 bases in between. This CDR3 contains 14 residues. The DNA of the CDR3 is TGTGCCAGCAGCGTAGTCACAGGGTACACTGAAGCTTTCTTT. It codes for CASSVVTGYTEAFF.

This clone was found a few times. This chain uses TRBV5-4 with TRBJ2-2; TRBD2 matches 8 bases. CDR3 size: 16 residues. CDR1 and CDR2 (germline): SGHNT, YYREEE (reference sequence). Trimming cost V 4 bases and J 5 bases; bases outside gene matches: 10. This chain's CDR3 is CASSPGPSGWTGELFF. In nucleotides, the CDR3 is TGTGCCAGCAGCCCAGGGCCTAGCGGGTGGACCGGGGAGCTGTTTTTT.

CDR3 DNA sequence: TGTGCCAGCAGTGACGTGGCGGGGCACACAGATACGCAGTATTTT. Translating gives CASSDVAGHTDTQYF. The chain has TRBV2 and TRBJ2-3, with D possibly TRBD2 on 6 matching bases. Trimming took 3 bases from V and 2 from J, leaving 12 bases between them. The CDR3 runs 15 residues. Germline lookup yields CDR1 SNHLY and CDR2 FYNNEI. Full variable domain (remainder filled in from reference TRBV2 and TRBJ2-3): EPEVTQTPSHQVTQMGQEVILRCVPISNHLYFYWYRQILGQKVEFLVSFYNNEISEKSEIFDDQFSVERPDGSNFTLKIRSTKLEDSAMYFCASSDVAGHTDTQYFGPGTRLTVL.

The rearrangement uses TRBV19 and TRBJ1-1; D is uncertain. The V gene's germline CDR1 is LNHDA and CDR2 SQIVND (reference sequence). The CDR3 spans 11 residues. V lost 8 bases, J lost 7 bases, and 11 bases lay in between. The CDR3 DNA reads as TGTGCCAGTCCCAGGCACAGTGAAGCTTTCTTT. Translating it yields CASPRHSEAFF.

This clone was observed a single time. The CDR3 coding sequence is TGTGCCAGTACCCTATCGCTAGAGACCCTTGTGGGTGAGCAGTTCTTC. As protein: CASTLSLETLVGEQFF. The chain is built from TRBV19 and TRBJ2-1; D is undetermined. V lost 7 bases, J lost 9 bases, and 25 bases lay in between. CDR1 is LNHDA, CDR2 SQIVND, per germline (reference sequence). The CDR3 is 16 amino acids.

The chain joins TRBV12-3 or TRBV12-4 to TRBJ2-7, with TRBD2 as a possible D gene (5 bases). Trimming pared 4 bases from V and 7 bases from J, leaving 8 bases between. CDR3 length: 11 amino acids. The CDR3 here is CASSWRGEQYF. CDR3 DNA sequence: TGTGCCAGCAGTTGGAGAGGGGAGCAGTACTTC.

The V gene is TRBV5-4, the J gene TRBJ2-5; D might be TRBD1 (5 bases). V was trimmed by 0 bases and J by 2 bases, leaving 8 bases between them. This CDR3 region has 14 residues. CDR1 and CDR2 (germline): SGHNT, YYREEE (reference sequence). This CDR3 is CASSLGQLQETQYF. CDR3 sequence (DNA): TGTGCCAGCAGCTTGGGACAGCTACAAGAGACCCAGTACTTC.

The chain recombines TRBV7-9 with TRBJ2-5; 7 bases are a match to TRBD2. Looked up from germline, CDR1 is SEHNR and CDR2 is FQNEAQ (reference sequence). This CDR3 is 13 amino acids long. With V trimmed by 10 bases and J by 5 bases, 10 bases remained unmatched. The CDR3 DNA is TGTGCCATCTCCCACGGGGGGATGGAGACCCAGTACTTC. This gives the protein CAISHGGMETQYF.

This chain joins TRBV16 and TRBJ2-7; D call uncertain. The CDR3 runs 14 residues. Trimming stripped 0 bases from V and 7 bases from J, with 13 bases between. Germline V CDR1 and CDR2: KGHSY, FQNENV. The CDR3 sequence: CASSQSVGSREQYF. For the CDR3, the DNA is TGTGCCAGCAGCCAATCGGTCGGTTCTCGGGAGCAGTACTTC.

The chain employs TRBV7-9 and TRBJ2-7, with 7 bases that match TRBD1. J was trimmed by 3 bases and V by 4 bases; bases with no gene match: 6. The CDR3 has 14 residues. Germline lookup yields CDR1 SEHNR and CDR2 FQNEAQ (reference sequence). The CDR3 region is CASSSGRDSYEQYF. CDR3 nucleotides: TGTGCCAGCAGCTCCGGCCGGGACAGCTACGAGCAGTACTTC.

The CDR3 loop is CASSPAGQGDSSYGYTF. CDR3 nucleotide sequence: TGTGCCAGCAGTCCCGCGGGACAGGGGGACTCATCTTATGGCTACACCTTC. This rearrangement joins TRBV27 to TRBJ1-2, with TRBD1 matching over 11 bases. CDR3 length equals 17 residues. Germline V gives CDR1 MNHEY, CDR2 SMNVEV (reference sequence). The V and J ends lost 5 bases and 5 bases, in that order; junction bases with no gene match: 13.

The chain employs TRBV9 and TRBJ2-5; D may be TRBD2 (6 bases). Trimming stripped 4 bases from V and 2 bases from J, with 12 bases between. The CDR3 loop spans 14 amino acids. In germline, CDR1 is SGDLS, CDR2 YYNGEE. CDR3 sequence: CASSLGGIQETQYF. As DNA, the CDR3 is TGTGCCAGCAGCCTTGGAGGGATTCAAGAGACCCAGTACTTC.

This chain's CDR3 is CAWNPGVTYNEQFF. In DNA, the CDR3 is TGTGCCTGGAACCCGGGGGTTACCTACAATGAGCAGTTCTTC. J is TRBJ2-1 and V is TRBV30; possible D gene TRBD2, 6 bases. There are 14 residues in the CDR3. Germline CDR1 is GTSNPN and CDR2 is SVGIG (reference sequence). Trimming took off 4 bases at V and 2 bases at J, with 12 bases between the two ends.

CDR3 DNA sequence: TGTGCCAGTAGTAAGAGCGTGAGCACAGATACGCAGTATTTT. Translation gives CASSKSVSTDTQYF. The rearrangement joins TRBV19 to TRBJ2-3; no definite D call. The CDR3 runs to 14 residues. The germline gives CDR1 LNHDA, CDR2 SQIVND (reference sequence). V lost 4 bases and J lost 0, with 8 bases in between.

The J gene is TRBJ2-7, the V gene TRBV6-4; 11 positions match TRBD2. This CDR3 contains 20 residues. V lost 3 bases and J lost 0; bases outside the gene matches: 16. The germline gives CDR1 MRHNA, CDR2 SNTAGT. The DNA for the CDR3 is TGTGCCAGCAGTGATTCTTGTGGACTAGCGGGCCTCGATGGCTCCTACGAGCAGTACTTC. Translating it yields CASSDSCGLAGLDGSYEQYF.

This clone was seen a single time. The chain carries TRBV24-1 and TRBJ2-1; D is possibly TRBD2 (5 bases). V lost 7 bases and J 0 bases, leaving 9 bases between the germline ends. The germline V gene has CDR1 KGHDR and CDR2 SFDVKD. This CDR3 has 14 amino acids. The CDR3 DNA reads as TGTGCCACCAGCGAGGGCCGCTCCTACAATGAGCAGTTCTTC. This encodes CATSEGRSYNEQFF.

The V gene is TRBV6-5, the J gene TRBJ1-1; D is unclear. The CDR3 covers 14 residues. The germline V and J ends were trimmed by 3 bases and 1 base, with 9 bases remaining between them. Per the germline V gene, CDR1 is MNHEY and CDR2 is SVGAGI. For the CDR3, the DNA is TGTGCCAGCAGTTATGGGCACCAGAACACTGAAGCTTTCTTT. This sequence encodes CASSYGHQNTEAFF.

About this clone: Other DNA sequences in the sample encode the same CDR3. The V and J genes are TRBV19 and TRBJ2-7; 12 bases match TRBD1. CDR1 and CDR2 (germline): LNHDA, SQIVND (reference sequence). V was clipped by 4 bases and J by 4 bases; unmatched bases: 5. The CDR3 is 15 residues long. The CDR3 region has the DNA TGTGCCAGTAGTAGGGGACAGGGGGCATCTTACGAGCAGTACTTC. This encodes CASSRGQGASYEQYF.

The genes are TRBV18 and TRBJ2-7, with a tentative D call TRBD2 (5 bases). V gave up 3 bases and J gave up 1 base, with 13 bases separating them. Germline V gene sequence: CDR1 KGHSH, CDR2 LQKENI. This CDR3 is built from 15 residues. CDR3 sequence: CASSPLGSASYEQYF. DNA for the CDR3: TGTGCCAGCTCACCCCTCGGTAGCGCTTCCTACGAGCAGTACTTC.

The chain carries TRBV7-9 and TRBJ2-1, with D possibly matching TRBD1 (5 bases). The CDR3 spans 14 residues. Germline V gene data show CDR1 as SEHNR and CDR2 as FQNEAQ (reference sequence). The V end lost 0 bases, the J end lost 7 bases, and 10 bases lay between the germline ends. In DNA, the CDR3 is TGTGCCAGCAGCTTAGCGCAGGACACGAATGAGCAGTTCTTC. It yields the protein CASSLAQDTNEQFF.

The chain couples TRBV19 to TRBJ1-5; TRBD1 aligns across 9 bases. V dropped 7 bases and J dropped 3; count of bases not matched to a gene: 4. The CDR3 totals 14 residues. The germline CDR1 and CDR2 sequences are LNHDA and SQIVND (reference sequence). The DNA of the CDR3 is TGTGCCAGTACTGGGACAGGGTCCAATCAGCCCCAGCATTTT. Protein: CASTGTGSNQPQHF.